Sequencing of this T cell receptor (beta chain) was carried out in a study of control samples from healthy donors and cancer patients. V gave up 9 bases and J gave up 4 bases, with 16 bases separating them. Germline V gives CDR1 SEHNR, CDR2 FQNEAQ (reference sequence). This CDR3 is built from 14 residues. Repertoires were generated with immunoSEQ multiplex PCR, while TCRdb's copy carries only in-frame clones and drops some. This sample's table reports under 200,000 clones. Sequenced input: blood. The J gene is TRBJ1-3, the V gene TRBV7-9, with a possible D match to TRBD1 (5 bases). The clonotype originates from a woman between 25 and 40 years old in good health. The CDR3 DNA is TGTGCCAGTACAACATCAGGGAGAGGAAACACCATATATTTT. As protein: CASTTSGRGNTIYF.